These 9 T cell receptor beta chains were sequenced from one sample in a study of cytomegalovirus exposure and HLA in healthy donors. Primers: 60 Vbeta forward and 13 Jbeta reverse. Assay: immunoSEQ multiplex PCR; the TCRdb copy retains only in-frame clones and omits some. This table has some 120,000 clones, less than 70% appearing once. Sequencing input: PBMCs. The receptors derive from a woman aged 30 to 39 in good health and CMV-seronegative.

The DNA of the CDR3 is TGTGCCATCAGTGAGTCTGACCGGACAGGCCCCAAGGGGGGCTACACCTTC. Translation: CAISESDRTGPKGGYTF. V usage is TRBV10-3 and J usage is TRBJ1-2; 7 nucleotides line up with TRBD1. With V trimmed by 0 bases and J by 8 bases, 15 bases remained unmatched. The CDR3 is 17 residues long. In germline, CDR1 is ENHRY, CDR2 SYGVKD.

V is TRBV7-3 and J is TRBJ2-3, with 7 positions matching TRBD2. CDR3 length: 16 residues. The V gene's germline CDR1 is SGHTA and CDR2 FQGTGA. The junction had 12 bases not matched to a gene; V was cut back by 5 bases and J by 4 bases. CDR3 sequence: CASSPGGGGAADTQYF. Written as DNA, the CDR3 is TGTGCCAGCAGCCCGGGGGGTGGGGGAGCGGCAGATACGCAGTATTTT. Filled out from reference TRBV7-3 and TRBJ2-3, the complete variable domain reads GAGVSQTPSNKVTEKGKYVELRCDPISGHTALYWYRQSLGQGPEFLIYFQGTGAADDSGLPNDRFFAVRPEGSVSTLKIQRTERGDSAVYLCASSPGGGGAADTQYFGPGTRLTVL.

The V call is TRBV9, the J call TRBJ2-1; 8 bases agree with TRBD2. Trimming at V came to 4 bases and at J to 4 bases, leaving 13 bases not matched to a gene. There are 17 residues in the CDR3. Germline values: CDR1 SGDLS, CDR2 YYNGEE. CDR3 nucleotides: TGTGCCAGCAGCCCACTTTGGACTAGCAAGCGGTACAATGAGCAGTTCTTC. This sequence encodes CASSPLWTSKRYNEQFF.

This chain links TRBV2 with TRBJ1-5; D might be TRBD1 (5 bases). The ends were cut back, 5 bases at V and 4 bases at J, with 12 bases in the middle. CDR3 size: 14 residues. CDR1 is SNHLY and CDR2 is FYNNEI in the germline V gene. CDR3 sequence reads: CASSRGTDNQPQHF. The CDR3 bases are TGTGCCAGCAGTAGAGGGACTGATAATCAGCCCCAGCATTTT. The whole variable domain, remainder taken from reference TRBV2 and TRBJ1-5, is EPEVTQTPSHQVTQMGQEVILRCVPISNHLYFYWYRQILGQKVEFLVSFYNNEISEKSEIFDDQFSVERPDGSNFTLKIRSTKLEDSAMYFCASSRGTDNQPQHFGDGTRLSIL.

This clone was detected only once. The V call is TRBV28, the J call TRBJ1-2; 8 bases are a match to TRBD1. Germline V lookup: CDR1 MDHEN, CDR2 SYDVKM. The CDR3 totals 16 residues. The J segment lost 5 bases and the V segment lost 6 bases, leaving 14 bases of the junction unmatched. This CDR3 reads CASSPPGTGYIYGYTF. The CDR3 nucleotides are TGTGCCAGCAGCCCACCCGGGACAGGTTACATTTATGGCTACACCTTC.

This clone turned up a few times. This chain joins TRBV7-2 and TRBJ2-5, with 7 bases that match TRBD2. The CDR3 covers 14 residues. V shed 0 bases and J 2 bases; nucleotides not matched to a gene: 0. Germline CDR1 reads SGHTA; CDR2 reads FQGNSA. In DNA, the CDR3 is TGTGCCAGCAGCTTAGCCGGGGGGCAAGAGACCCAGTACTTC. It yields the protein CASSLAGGQETQYF.

The V gene is TRBV6-5, the J gene TRBJ1-1; no clear D. The germline V and J ends were trimmed by 6 bases and 7 bases, with 9 bases remaining between them. CDR1 is MNHEY and CDR2 is SVGAGI in the germline V gene. The CDR3 covers 11 residues. CDR3 protein: CASRGRGEAFF. The CDR3 nucleotides read TGTGCCAGCAGAGGCCGGGGTGAAGCTTTCTTT.

Regarding this clone: The sample has other DNA sequences that encode this CDR3 too. The CDR3 sequence: CASSESPTSGAYNEQFF. CDR3 in DNA: TGTGCCAGCAGTGAGTCCCCAACTAGCGGGGCCTACAATGAGCAGTTCTTC. The chain carries TRBV2 and TRBJ2-1; TRBD2 matches at 10 bases. J was trimmed by 2 bases and V by 3 bases; bases with no gene match: 7. CDR1 SNHLY and CDR2 FYNNEI come from the germline V gene. This CDR3 is built from 17 residues.

The sample holds a few counts of this clone. The chain recombines TRBV18 with TRBJ1-1, with 8 nucleotides matching TRBD1. Germline V gene sequence: CDR1 KGHSH, CDR2 LQKENI. This CDR3 spans 12 amino acids. J was trimmed by 10 bases and V by 4 bases; bases with no gene match: 5. CDR3 in amino acids: CASSQDRDRAFF. The CDR3 coding sequence is TGTGCCAGCTCACAGGACAGGGATCGAGCTTTCTTT.